This TCR beta chain was identified in a study of CXCR3-negative and CXCR3-positive naive CD8 T cells. The CDR3 totals 14 residues. CDR1 MDHEN and CDR2 SYDVKM come from the germline V gene. Preparation of TRB cDNA libraries relied on 5' RACE carrying UMI labels. For each CDR3 protein, TCRdb gives one entry from its re-call of the 5' RACE reads, without DNA. This sample's table reports over 35,000 distinct CDR3 sequences. Points from the study as a whole: The TRBV-TRBJ usage of naive CXCR3-negative and CXCR3-positive cells was similar, but that of memory cells differed.

As regards this clonotype: The antigen is not known.

What was sequenced was naive CXCR3- CD8+ T cells from blood. This sample's subset: CD45RO-CCR7+CD27+CD95- naive CD8+ T cells lacking CXCR3 (TNR3-). This receptor was identified in a human donor in good health. Some clones in this sample may be carry-over from other donors' samples. The chain uses TRBV28 and TRBJ2-7; TCRdb's D call, TRBD2, is unchecked because there is no DNA. The CDR3 here is CASSPRVSFYEQYF. Together with reference TRBV28 and TRBJ2-7, the CDR3 gives the full variable domain: DVKVTQSSRYLVKRTGEKVFLECVQDMDHENMFWYRQDPGLGLRLIYFSYDVKMKEKGDIPEGYSVSREKKERFSLILESASTNQTSMYLCASSPRVSFYEQYFGPGTRLTVT.